The 6 T cell receptor beta chains in this list originate from one sample, sequenced in a study of shared clonotypes between healthy human individuals. Generated by immunoSEQ multiplex PCR, the TCRdb table keeps only in-frame clones and is missing some. The sample has a few million clones, 85% to 95% seen once; the top ten hold 0.35% to 0.5%. The sequenced sample was naive CD4+ T cells from PBMCs. Subset specified: CD45RA+ positively selected. These receptors originate from a man aged 18 to 29 in good health. Some clones in this sample may be carry-over from other donors' samples.

J is TRBJ2-5 and V is TRBV11-3; no firm D call. V was clipped by 1 base and J by 1 base, with 10 bases between them. Germline assignment: CDR1 SGHNT and CDR2 YENEEA. The CDR3 sequence is 15 residues long. This CDR3 is CASSLGVSSQETQYF. Written as DNA, the CDR3 is TGTGCCAGCAGCTTAGGAGTCAGCTCCCAAGAGACCCAGTACTTC.

V gene TRBV5-1 combines with J gene TRBJ1-4, with D maybe TRBD1 (6 bases). The germline V and J ends were trimmed by 4 bases and 3 bases, with 16 bases remaining between them. CDR3 size: 16 residues. The V gene's germline CDR1 is SGHRS and CDR2 YFSETQ. CDR3 loop: CASSGGDRTPNEKLFF. The DNA for the CDR3 is TGCGCCAGCAGCGGGGGAGACAGGACCCCTAATGAAAAACTGTTTTTT.

V gene TRBV18 combines with J gene TRBJ2-7, with D possibly TRBD2 on 5 matching bases. The germline V and J ends were trimmed by 5 bases and 4 bases, with 9 bases remaining between them. Germline loops: CDR1 KGHSH, CDR2 LQKENI. The CDR3 loop spans 12 amino acids. As DNA, the CDR3 is TGTGCCAGCTCAACTAGAGGGTACGAGCAGTACTTC. Its protein is CASSTRGYEQYF. Using reference TRBV18 and TRBJ2-7 for the parts outside the CDR3, the full variable domain is NAGVMQNPRHLVRRRGQEARLRCSPMKGHSHVYWYRQLPEEGLKFMVYLQKENIIDESGMPKERFSAEFPKEGPSILRIQQVVRGDSAAYFCASSTRGYEQYFGPGTRLTVT.

About this clone: Other DNA variants within this sample encode the same CDR3. The V call is TRBV5-1, the J call TRBJ2-1, with unresolved D. The CDR3 extends over 13 amino acids. The V end was cut by 0 bases, the J end by 4 bases, with 5 bases between. Germline V lookup: CDR1 SGHRS, CDR2 YFSETQ. CDR3 DNA sequence: TGCGCCAGCAGCTTGGCAACGTACAATGAGCAGTTCTTC. Its protein product is CASSLATYNEQFF.

The chain employs TRBV30 and TRBJ2-5; TRBD2 matches at 12 bases. TRBJ2-7 matches the DNA end more closely, so the J call is doubtful. The CDR3 sequence is 14 residues long. Germline V gene data show CDR1 as GTSNPN and CDR2 as SVGIG (reference sequence). The CDR3 DNA follows: TGTGCCTGGTCCCGGACTAGCGGGGCCTACGAGCAGTACTTC. This translates into CAWSRTSGAYEQYF.

The chain uses TRBV21-1 and TRBJ1-5; the table's D call TRBD1 went unverified against the DNA. TRBV21-1 is assigned pseudogene status. There are 14 residues in the CDR3. CDR3 protein: CASSKGEGDQPQHF. The DNA for the CDR3 is TGTGCCAGCAGCAAAGGTGAGGGGGATCAGCCCCAGCATTTT.